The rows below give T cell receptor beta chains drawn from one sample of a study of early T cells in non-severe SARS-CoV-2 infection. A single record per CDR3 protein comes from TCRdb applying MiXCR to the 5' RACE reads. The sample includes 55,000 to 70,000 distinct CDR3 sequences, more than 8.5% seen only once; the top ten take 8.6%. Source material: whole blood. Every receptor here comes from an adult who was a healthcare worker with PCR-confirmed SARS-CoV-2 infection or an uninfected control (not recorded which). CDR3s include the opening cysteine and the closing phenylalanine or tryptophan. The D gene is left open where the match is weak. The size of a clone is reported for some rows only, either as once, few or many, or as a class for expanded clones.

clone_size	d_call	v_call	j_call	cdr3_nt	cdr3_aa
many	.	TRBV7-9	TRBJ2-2	TGTGCCAGCAGCGAGAAGACCGGGGAGCTGTTTTTT	CASSEKTGELFF
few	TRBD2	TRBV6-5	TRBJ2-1	TGTGCCAGCACCGATCGACTAGCGGGATACAATGAGCAGTTCTTC	CASTDRLAGYNEQFF
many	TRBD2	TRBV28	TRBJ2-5	TGTGCCAGCAGTTCCGCCGGGCTAGCGGGCCCCTCATCACAAGAGACCCAGTACTTC	CASSSAGLAGPSSQETQYF
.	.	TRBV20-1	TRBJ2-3	TGCAGTGCTAGGTCGATCATCAACTTCCCAGATACGCAGTATTTT	CSARSIINFPDTQYF
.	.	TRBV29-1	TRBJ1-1	TGCAGCGTTCCAAAGACAGCGAACACTGAAGCTTTCTTT	CSVPKTANTEAFF
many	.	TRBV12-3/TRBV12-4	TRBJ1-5	TGTGCCAGCAGTTTAGAGGCAGTAATACAGCCCCAGCATTTT	CASSLEAVIQPQHF
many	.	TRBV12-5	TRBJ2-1	TGTGCTAGTGGTTTGGCCCCTACAGTGCCCCCCTACAACAATGAGCAGTTCTTC	CASGLAPTVPPYNNEQFF
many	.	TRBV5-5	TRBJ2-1	TGTGCCAGCAGCGCCCTATCACACAGGGATGAGCAGTTCTTC	CASSALSHRDEQFF
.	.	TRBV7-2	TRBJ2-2	TGTGCCAGCAGCCGTCTATCGGTGGCTGGGGAGCTGTTTTTT	CASSRLSVAGELFF
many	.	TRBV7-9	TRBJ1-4	TGTGCCAGCAGCTTAGGGCCCTCAGAGGGTGAAAAACTGTTTTTT	CASSLGPSEGEKLFF
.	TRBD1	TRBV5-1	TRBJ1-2	TGCGCCAGCAGCGAAACAGGGGGGAGCGGCTACACCTTC	CASSETGGSGYTF
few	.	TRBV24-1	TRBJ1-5	TGTGCCACCCCCCCGAATCGGAATAGCAATCAGCCCCAGCATTTT	CATPPNRNSNQPQHF
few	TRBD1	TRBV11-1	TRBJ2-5	TGTGCCAGCAGCGGGGGGACAGGGCAAGAGACCCAGTACTTC	CASSGGTGQETQYF
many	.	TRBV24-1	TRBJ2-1	TGTGCCACCCTGAGAGGGGGGGGGAAATATGAGCAGTTCTTC	CATLRGGGKYEQFF
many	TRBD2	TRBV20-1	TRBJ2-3	TGCAGTTACCAAGAGCGGGAGGGCCCCGCAGATACGCAGTATTTT	CSYQEREGPADTQYF
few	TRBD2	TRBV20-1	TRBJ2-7	TGCAGTGCCAACCCGGGACTAGCGGGAGGGAACGAGCAGTACTTC	CSANPGLAGGNEQYF
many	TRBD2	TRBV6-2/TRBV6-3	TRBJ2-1	TGTGCCAGCACTCATAGCGGGAGGGCCTCCAATGAGCAGTTCTTC	CASTHSGRASNEQFF
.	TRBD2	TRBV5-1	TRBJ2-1	TGCGCCAGCAGCCCGGGACTAGCAAGGGTTGAGCAGTTCTTC	CASSPGLARVEQFF
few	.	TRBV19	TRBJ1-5	TGTGCCAGTACTGTGACCCATGAAAGCAATCAGCCCCAGCATTTT	CASTVTHESNQPQHF
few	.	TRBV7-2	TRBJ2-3	TGTGCCACCTCACTCCGGGCCAGACGAGGGAAAGATACGCAGTATTTT	CATSLRARRGKDTQYF
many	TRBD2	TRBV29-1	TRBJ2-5	TGCAGCGTTGCGGGAGGGCAAGAGACCCAGTACTTC	CSVAGGQETQYF
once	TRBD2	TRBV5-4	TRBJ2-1	TGTGACAGCAGCTTGGGGGTGAGCGGGGCTGCGGTAGGGCAGTTCTTC	CDSSLGVSGAAVGQFF
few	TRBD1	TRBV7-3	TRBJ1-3	TGTGCCAGCAGCTACGGACAGGGGACTGGAAACACCATATATTTT	CASSYGQGTGNTIYF
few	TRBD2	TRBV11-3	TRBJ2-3	TGTGCCAGCAGCTTAGAGTTCGCGGGAGGGCAGTATTTT	CASSLEFAGGQYF
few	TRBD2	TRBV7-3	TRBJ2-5	TGTGCCAGCAGTTTTAAAGGGACTAGCGATGCGCAAGAGACCCAGTACTTC	CASSFKGTSDAQETQYF
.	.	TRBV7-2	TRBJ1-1	TGTGCCAGCAGCACTCCTTGGGACCTTGGTCGAGCTTTCTTT	CASSTPWDLGRAFF
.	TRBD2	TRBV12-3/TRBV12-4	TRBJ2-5	TGTGCCAGCAGCCCGGCGGGGGGGCTCCAAGAGACCCAGTACTTC	CASSPAGGLQETQYF
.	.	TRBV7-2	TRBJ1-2	TGTGCCAGCAGCTCTAGAAGCAACTATGGCTACACCTTC	CASSSRSNYGYTF
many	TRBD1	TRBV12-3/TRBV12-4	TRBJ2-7	TGTGCCAGCAGCCCCCGGGACAGTACCTACGAGCAGTACTTC	CASSPRDSTYEQYF
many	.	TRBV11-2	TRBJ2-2	TGTGCCAGCAGCTTAGGAGTCGGGGGCTCGAACACCGGGGAGCTGTTTTTT	CASSLGVGGSNTGELFF
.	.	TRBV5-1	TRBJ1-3	TGCGCCAGCAGCTTGGTGGACTTGAGCTCTGGAAACACCATATATTTT	CASSLVDLSSGNTIYF
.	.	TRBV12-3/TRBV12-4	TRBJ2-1	TGTGCCAGCAGTTTGAGGTTAGGAGTTCGGTTCTTC	CASSLRLGVRFF
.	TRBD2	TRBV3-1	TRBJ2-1	TGTGCCAGCAGCCAAGATCGACTAGCAGGCAATGAGCAGTTCTTC	CASSQDRLAGNEQFF
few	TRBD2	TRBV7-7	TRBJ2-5	TGTGCTAGCAGCTTAGGAGTAGCGGGAGGCCAAGAGACCCAGTACTTC	CASSLGVAGGQETQYF
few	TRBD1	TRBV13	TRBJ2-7	TGTGCCAGCGGAATCCGGGACAGGGGTGACGAGCAGTACTTC	CASGIRDRGDEQYF
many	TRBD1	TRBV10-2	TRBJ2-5	TGCGCCAGCAGTATGGACAGGGCGCACCAAGAGACCCAGTACTTC	CASSMDRAHQETQYF
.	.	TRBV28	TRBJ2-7	TGTGCCAGCAGCCTTAGCGCGAGCTCCTACGAGCAGTACTTC	CASSLSASSYEQYF
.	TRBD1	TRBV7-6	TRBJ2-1	TGTGCCAGCAGCTCCGCTGCAGCCGAGGGACAGGTAATGTTCTTC	CASSSAAAEGQVMFF
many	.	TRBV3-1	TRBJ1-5	TGTGCCAGCAGCCAGCCAGGGGATCAGCCCCAGCATTTT	CASSQPGDQPQHF
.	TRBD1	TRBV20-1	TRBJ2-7	TGCAGTGCCCAGATCCCGGACAGGGCCCACGAGCAGTACTTC	CSAQIPDRAHEQYF
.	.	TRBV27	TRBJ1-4	TGTGCCAGCACCAAAGACGGACTTAGGAATGAAAAACTGTTTTTT	CASTKDGLRNEKLFF
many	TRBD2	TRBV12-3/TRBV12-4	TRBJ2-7	TGTGCCAGCAGTTTAAAAGCGGGGTACGAGCAGTACTTC	CASSLKAGYEQYF
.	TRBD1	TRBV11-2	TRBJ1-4	TGTGCCAGCAGCTCAACCAGGGGGCTGAGTGAAAAACTGTTTTTT	CASSSTRGLSEKLFF
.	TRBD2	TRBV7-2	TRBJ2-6	TGTGCCAGCAGCTCCCGGGAGGATTTCTCTGGGGCCAACGTCCTGACTTTC	CASSSREDFSGANVLTF
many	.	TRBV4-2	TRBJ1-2	TGTGCCAGCAGCCAAGGCGACGGGGGCTATGGCTACACCTTC	CASSQGDGGYGYTF
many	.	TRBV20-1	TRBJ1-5	TGCAGTGCTACTACACCCGGGGGAAGCAGCAATCAGCCCCAGCATTTT	CSATTPGGSSNQPQHF
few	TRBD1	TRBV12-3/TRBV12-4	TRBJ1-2	TGTGCCAGCAGTTTAAGCGCAGGGGGAGGTCTGCGTGGCTACACCTTC	CASSLSAGGGLRGYTF
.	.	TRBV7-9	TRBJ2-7	TGTGCCAGCAGCCCAGGTACTAGCAGGAGTTTCAACGAGCAGTACTTC	CASSPGTSRSFNEQYF
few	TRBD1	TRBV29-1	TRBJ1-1	TGCAGCGTGGGACAGGGATACGCGGGAGCTTTCTTT	CSVGQGYAGAFF
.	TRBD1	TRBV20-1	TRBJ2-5	TGCAGTGCTAGAACCCCCTCCGGGACAGGGGGCGAGACCCAGTACTTC	CSARTPSGTGGETQYF
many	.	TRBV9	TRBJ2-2	TGTGCCAGCAGCCTGCGGGACAACAAGCGCACCGGGGAGCTGTTTTTT	CASSLRDNKRTGELFF
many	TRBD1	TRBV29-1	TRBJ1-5	TGCAGCGTCGCCACTTGGGGACAGGGTAGCAATCAGCCCCAGCATTTT	CSVATWGQGSNQPQHF
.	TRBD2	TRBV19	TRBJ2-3	TGTGCCAGTAGGCGGGAGGGCGACACAGATACGCAGTATTTT	CASRREGDTDTQYF
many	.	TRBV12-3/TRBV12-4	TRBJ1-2	TGTGCCAGCAGTCTTCGACCGGACCTAAACTATGGCTACACCTTC	CASSLRPDLNYGYTF
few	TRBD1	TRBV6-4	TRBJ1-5	TGTGCCAGCAGTGACGCCGCGCGGACAGGGAAGCCGCTGGGAAGCCAGCCCCAGCATTTT	CASSDAARTGKPLGSQPQHF
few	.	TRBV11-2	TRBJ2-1	TGTGCCAGCAGCTTATATCTCGGGGGACCCGGGCTCTTC	CASSLYLGGPGLF
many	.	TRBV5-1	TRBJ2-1	TGCGCCAGCAGCTTGGCGGGGAGCTCCTACAATGAGCAGTTCTTC	CASSLAGSSYNEQFF
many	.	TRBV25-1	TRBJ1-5	TGTGCCAGCAGCCTGGGGGGCCCTCCTCCTTATAGCAATCAGCCCCAGCATTTT	CASSLGGPPPYSNQPQHF
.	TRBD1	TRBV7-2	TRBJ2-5	TGTGCCAGCAGCCGGACAGGGGGGGCGGAGACCCAGTACTTC	CASSRTGGAETQYF